This passage covers 27 T cell receptor beta chains from one sample sequenced in a study of blood T cell repertoires in COVID-19. Sequenced by immunoSEQ multiplex PCR; TCRdb stores in-frame clones only, minus some. Found here are about 310,000 clones, over 80% of them singletons; the top ten hold more than 8.5%. Sequencing was performed on PBMCs or T cells enriched from blood (not recorded which). These receptors originate from a woman younger than 35 who had recovered from COVID-19.

This clone was detected many times. The CDR3 coding sequence is TGTGCCAGCAGCACCCCGATCATATCAGGGGGCGACACCGGGGAGCTGTTTTTT. The encoded protein is CASSTPIISGGDTGELFF. This rearrangement joins TRBV9 to TRBJ2-2; 8 bases line up with TRBD1. Germline loops: CDR1 SGDLS, CDR2 YYNGEE. CDR3 length: 18 amino acids. Losses at the gene ends were 4 bases for V and 3 bases for J; bases not matched to a gene: 14.

The chain uses TRBV30 and TRBJ2-7, with 8 bases that match TRBD2. The CDR3 spans 14 residues. Unmatched junction bases numbered 3, after V lost 1 base and J lost 1 base. Germline-derived CDR1 and CDR2 are GTSNPN and SVGIG (reference sequence). The CDR3 nucleotides read TGTGCCTGGAGTGGCGGGGGGCCTTCCTACGAGCAGTACTTC. Its protein is CAWSGGGPSYEQYF. The whole variable domain, filled in from reference TRBV30 and TRBJ2-7, reads SQTIHQWPATLVQPVGSPLSLECTVEGTSNPNLYWYRQAAGRGLQLLFYSVGIGQISSEVPQNLSASRPQDRQFILSSKKLLLSDSGFYLCAWSGGGPSYEQYFGPGTRLTVT.

J is TRBJ2-2 and V is TRBV27; 10 bases are a match to TRBD1. CDR1 and CDR2 (germline): MNHEY, SMNVEV (reference sequence). This CDR3 is built from 17 residues. Trimming removed 1 base from V and 8 bases from J; junction bases left unmatched: 10. The DNA of the CDR3 is TGTGCCAGCAGTTTATTTTGGGGGACAGGGGAAGGTGGGGAGCTGTTTTTT. It encodes CASSLFWGTGEGGELFF.

The DNA of the CDR3 is TGTGCCAGCAGTTCCCCCAGGGGGGCGCTTTGGGGCTACACCTTC. This gives the protein CASSSPRGALWGYTF. The V and J genes are TRBV6-5 and TRBJ1-2, with 7 nucleotides matching TRBD1. J was trimmed by 8 bases and V by 4 bases; bases with no gene match: 13. The CDR3 extends over 15 amino acids. Per germline, CDR1 MNHEY and CDR2 SVGAGI.

The CDR3 region has the DNA TGTGCCTGGTGCTGTGGGACGGGACCCCAGGGGGCTCGGTATAGCAATCAGCCCCAGCATTTT. Its translation: CAWCCGTGPQGARYSNQPQHF. The rearrangement joins TRBV30 to TRBJ1-5; 8 bases fit TRBD1. The CDR3 is 21 amino acids. The germline CDR1 and CDR2 sequences are GTSNPN and SVGIG (reference sequence). V dropped 5 bases and J dropped 0; count of bases not matched to a gene: 24.

The chain is built from TRBV12-5 and TRBJ2-3, with D hard to call. The CDR3 is 14 amino acids. Germline V gene data show CDR1 as LGHNT and CDR2 as FRNRAP. V lost 5 bases to trimming and J lost 6 bases, with 15 bases between them. CDR3 sequence reads: CASGGGEVGDTQYF. As DNA, the CDR3 is TGTGCTAGTGGTGGTGGAGAAGTTGGGGATACGCAGTATTTT.

V usage is TRBV18 and J usage is TRBJ2-3; a possible D gene is TRBD2 (5 bases). Deletions cut 6 bases from V and 4 bases from J, with 20 bases between. The CDR3 runs 16 residues. Looked up from germline, CDR1 is KGHSH and CDR2 is LQKENI. The CDR3 DNA sequence: TGTGCCAGCTCTCTCACACAACTAGTTTCGGCAGATACGCAGTATTTT. Translating gives CASSLTQLVSADTQYF.

The V gene is TRBV7-2, the J gene TRBJ2-1; D is perhaps TRBD1 (5 bases). V lost 4 bases, J lost 0 bases, and 10 bases lay in between. The CDR3 spans 15 residues. The germline V gene has CDR1 SGHTA and CDR2 FQGNSA. CDR3 sequence (DNA): TGTGCCAGCAGCTCAAGACAGACCTCCTACAATGAGCAGTTCTTC. Translated, it gives CASSSRQTSYNEQFF.

The chain joins TRBV5-1 to TRBJ2-3, with a possible D match to TRBD2 (5 bases). V was cut by 0 bases and J by 2 bases, with 13 bases left in between. The CDR3 sequence is 16 residues long. CDR1 SGHRS and CDR2 YFSETQ come from the germline V gene. The CDR3 here is CASSLDPRGPTDTQYF. The DNA of the CDR3 is TGCGCCAGCAGCTTGGACCCCCGGGGTCCCACAGATACGCAGTATTTT.

This clone was seen only once. The rearrangement joins TRBV6-5 to TRBJ1-2, with a tentative D call TRBD1 (6 bases). Germline V gives CDR1 MNHEY, CDR2 SVGAGI. The CDR3 is 14 residues long. V was clipped by 2 bases and J by 8 bases, with 15 bases between them. CDR3 in DNA: TGTGCCAGCAGTTACGTCACAGGGTCGGGCGGCTACACCTTC. Translating it yields CASSYVTGSGGYTF.

The chain employs TRBV7-2 and TRBJ2-5; 9 nucleotides match TRBD1. Germline loops: CDR1 SGHTA, CDR2 FQGNSA. J was trimmed by 3 bases and V by 4 bases; bases with no gene match: 0. The CDR3 is made up of 13 amino acids. DNA of the CDR3: TGTGCCAGCAGCTGGGACAGGGAAGAGACCCAGTACTTC. Amino acid sequence: CASSWDREETQYF. The full variable domain, with the rest looked up from reference TRBV7-2 and TRBJ2-5, is GAGVSQSPSNKVTEKGKDVELRCDPISGHTALYWYRQSLGQGLEFLIYFQGNSAPDKSGLPSDRFSAERTGGSVSTLTIQRTQQEDSAVYLCASSWDREETQYFGPGTRLLVL.

This clone was found a few times. The rearrangement links TRBV6-5 to TRBJ1-1, with a possible D match to TRBD1 (6 bases). CDR1 is MNHEY, CDR2 SVGAGI, per germline. The CDR3 spans 14 residues. V lost 6 bases and J 4 bases, leaving 15 bases between the germline ends. The chain's CDR3 is CASRPGGAGTEAFF. Here the CDR3 DNA reads TGTGCCAGCAGGCCCGGGGGGGCTGGCACTGAAGCTTTCTTT.

This sequence joins TRBV7-9 and TRBJ1-1; D unclear. Germline CDR1 SEHNR, CDR2 FQNEAQ (reference sequence). Trimming left V 7 bases short and J 5 bases short, with 17 bases between. This CDR3 has 14 residues. CDR3 bases: TGTGCCAGCATTCACAGTAACCATGGGACTGAAGCTTTCTTT. Its protein product is CASIHSNHGTEAFF.

The chain carries TRBV2 and TRBJ1-1, with D possibly matching TRBD1 (5 bases). Trimming left V 3 bases short and J 2 bases short, with 7 bases between. This CDR3 is built from 13 residues. The V gene's germline CDR1 is SNHLY and CDR2 FYNNEI. CDR3 coding DNA: TGTGCCAGCAGTGAGGGGCATAACACTGAAGCTTTCTTT. It specifies CASSEGHNTEAFF.

This clone has only one observation. The chain is built from TRBV28 and TRBJ2-7; unclear D gene. The V gene lost 5 bases and the J gene lost 4 bases, with 9 bases spanning the gap. The CDR3 has 12 amino acids. The germline gives CDR1 MDHEN, CDR2 SYDVKM. Here the CDR3 DNA reads TGTGCCAGCAGTGAGGCACATTACGAGCAGTACTTC. Translated, it gives CASSEAHYEQYF.

J is TRBJ2-7 and V is TRBV3-1 (or the pseudogene TRBV3-2); D might be TRBD2 (7 bases). CDR3 length equals 19 residues. CDR1 LGHDT and CDR2 YNNKEL come from the germline V gene (reference sequence). V lost 0 bases to trimming and J lost 0 bases, with 21 bases between them. The CDR3 sequence: CASSQDGGGQGRTSYEQYF. The CDR3 DNA reads as TGTGCCAGCAGCCAAGATGGGGGGGGTCAGGGGAGGACCTCCTACGAGCAGTACTTC.

The rearrangement joins TRBV4-2 to TRBJ1-1; 7 bases line up with TRBD1. This CDR3 has 13 amino acids. V trimming: 2 bases; J trimming: 7 bases; junction bases outside the gene matches: 4. The germline gives CDR1 LGHNA, CDR2 YNFKEQ. CDR3 DNA: TGTGCCAGCAGCCAAACTCGGACAGGTGAAGCTTTCTTT. This gives the protein CASSQTRTGEAFF.

The chain recombines TRBV19 with TRBJ1-5; weak D call: TRBD1 (5 bases). V shed 6 bases and J shed 5 bases, with 14 bases lying between them. There are 14 residues in the CDR3. Germline assignment: CDR1 LNHDA and CDR2 SQIVND (reference sequence). CDR3 bases: TGTGCCAGTAGCCTCGACAGTCCGGATCAGCCCCAGCATTTT. Translated, it gives CASSLDSPDQPQHF.

This chain uses TRBV27 with TRBJ2-7, with 8 bases aligning to TRBD2. The germline V gene encodes CDR1 MNHEY and CDR2 SMNVEV (reference sequence). The V segment lost 4 bases and the J segment 2 bases; nucleotides outside the gene matches: 1. There are 13 residues in the CDR3. The CDR3 nucleotides are TGTGCCAGCAGTTGGGGACTAGCCTACGAGCAGTACTTC. This translates into CASSWGLAYEQYF.

V is TRBV7-9 and J is TRBJ2-2; D is uncertain. Germline-derived CDR1 and CDR2 are SEHNR and FQNEAQ (reference sequence). V was pared by 5 bases and J by 6 bases, with 10 bases between. The CDR3 contains 13 residues. The CDR3 is CASSGVSAGELFF. The CDR3 DNA is TGTGCCAGCAGCGGAGTATCTGCCGGGGAGCTGTTTTTT.

J is TRBJ2-4 and V is TRBV28, with 8 bases lining up with TRBD2. Germline lookup yields CDR1 MDHEN and CDR2 SYDVKM. J was trimmed by 7 bases and V by 6 bases; bases with no gene match: 8. The CDR3 has 14 residues. The CDR3 sequence: CASSPRGGMNIQYF. CDR3 DNA sequence: TGTGCCAGCAGCCCCCGGGGGGGGATGAACATTCAGTACTTC.

The V call is TRBV5-8, the J call TRBJ2-7, with 11 nucleotides matching TRBD1. This CDR3 region has 14 residues. The V gene's germline CDR1 is SGHTS and CDR2 YDEGEE. V gave up 3 bases and J gave up 4 bases; unmatched junction bases: 3. CDR3 amino acids: CASSWGQGEYEQYF. DNA for the CDR3: TGTGCCAGCAGCTGGGGACAGGGGGAGTACGAGCAGTACTTC. The entire variable domain, with the rest obtained from reference TRBV5-8 and TRBJ2-7, is as follows: EAGVTQSPTHLIKTRGQQATLRCSPISGHTSVYWYQQALGLGLQFLLWYDEGEERNRGNFPPRFSGRQFPNYSSELNVNALELEDSALYLCASSWGQGEYEQYFGPGTRLTVT.

This chain joins TRBV18 and TRBJ1-2; TRBD1 matches at 9 bases. The length of the CDR3 is 17 residues. Germline-derived CDR1 and CDR2 are KGHSH and LQKENI. V shed 3 bases and J 1 base; nucleotides not matched to a gene: 9. CDR3 in amino acids: CASSPLRAGQGNYGYTF. The CDR3 bases are TGTGCCAGCTCACCTCTGCGGGCGGGACAGGGTAACTATGGCTACACCTTC.

The rearrangement links TRBV5-1 to TRBJ1-1; D is possibly TRBD1 (5 bases). Trimming cost V 4 bases and J 5 bases, with 15 bases left between them. Germline CDR1 SGHRS, CDR2 YFSETQ. This CDR3 has 14 amino acids. The CDR3 DNA reads TGCGCCAGCAGCCCCAGGGCGGCTGGGACTGAAGCTTTCTTT. It is translated as CASSPRAAGTEAFF.

The V call is TRBV2, the J call TRBJ2-7; the D gene is possibly TRBD2 (5 bases). The CDR3 has 15 residues. Between the trimmed V and J ends, which lost 7 bases and 1 base, there was a span of 17 bases. Germline V CDR1 and CDR2: SNHLY, FYNNEI. This CDR3 reads CASITLGDESYEQYF. In DNA, the CDR3 is TGTGCCAGCATTACTCTGGGAGACGAGTCCTACGAGCAGTACTTC.

J is TRBJ1-1 and V is TRBV19, with TRBD1 identical over 11 bases. With 5 bases clipped from V and 4 bases from J, the junction kept 0 bases outside the gene matches. The CDR3 sequence is 13 residues long. Germline lookup yields CDR1 LNHDA and CDR2 SQIVND (reference sequence). The chain's CDR3 is CASSGTGGTEAFF. CDR3 coding DNA: TGTGCCAGTAGTGGGACAGGGGGCACTGAAGCTTTCTTT.

The CDR3 DNA follows: TGTGCCAGCAGCTTAAGTGGGACAGACTATGGCTACACCTTC. Amino acid sequence: CASSLSGTDYGYTF. The chain uses TRBV7-8 and TRBJ1-2; 7 bases match TRBD1. Germline trimming cut 2 bases from V and 3 bases from J; bases unmatched to any gene: 3. This CDR3 comprises 14 residues. CDR1 is SGHVS, CDR2 FQNEAQ, per germline.